A single sample is the source of the 18 T cell receptor beta chains below, sequenced in a study of regulatory T cells in long-lasting Graves disease. CDR3-region Arm-PCR and iRepertoire HTBI primers produced the TCR beta libraries. TCRdb used MiXCR to reprocess the multiplex PCR reads, holding one entry per CDR3 protein. The table includes about 440,000 distinct CDR3 sequences, about 15% detected once. Noted time point: newly diagnosed GD, antithyroid drugs for less than 3 months. RNA isolated from PBMCs was used to make the TCR library. These same data were also listed under a study on T cells in Graves' hyperthyroidism and ophthalmopathy.

The sequenced sample was peripheral blood mononuclear cells (PBMCs), obtained at new diagnosis, from a patient treated with antithyroid drugs. The receptors originated from a woman aged 30 to 39 with Graves disease.

This clonotype was counted at least ten times. V gene TRBV11-2 combines with J gene TRBJ1-2, with 11 nucleotides matching TRBD1. The J segment lost 4 bases and the V segment lost 3 bases, leaving 7 bases of the junction unmatched. The V gene's germline CDR1 is SGHAT and CDR2 FQNNGV. CDR3 length: 16 amino acids. For the CDR3, the DNA is TGTGCCAGCAGCTTTTCGGGACAGGGGGTTCTCTATGGCTACACCTTC. Translated, it gives CASSFSGQGVLYGYTF.

This clonotype was observed at least ten times. The chain uses TRBV2 and TRBJ2-7; D call uncertain. Between the trimmed V and J ends, which lost 8 bases and 2 bases, there was a span of 10 bases. Per the germline V gene, CDR1 is SNHLY and CDR2 is FYNNEI. This CDR3 contains 12 residues. The CDR3 bases are TGTGCCAGCGTTATCCGAACCTACGAGCAGTACTTC. It yields the protein CASVIRTYEQYF.

This clonotype has more than one count but fewer than ten. The V gene is TRBV27, the J gene TRBJ2-3; a weak D match, TRBD2 (5 bases). The germline V and J ends were trimmed by 2 bases and 8 bases, with 14 bases remaining between them. This CDR3 is built from 14 residues. Germline CDR1 is MNHEY and CDR2 is SMNVEV (reference sequence). CDR3 DNA sequence: TGTGCCAGCAGTTTAAGGGAGTCGTCAGTTACGCAGTATTTT. Translation: CASSLRESSVTQYF.

The J gene is TRBJ2-3, the V gene TRBV10-3, with unresolved D. The tail of the sequence fits TRBJ2-1 better, so the J call may be wrong. CDR1 and CDR2 from the germline V gene are ENHRY and SYGVKD. The CDR3 runs to 11 residues. Written as DNA, the CDR3 is TGTGCCATCAAAGGTGGGAATGAGCAGTTCTTC. This encodes CAIKGGNEQFF.

The chain recombines TRBV11-2 with TRBJ1-4; D is undetermined. Per germline, CDR1 SGHAT and CDR2 FQNNGV. V lost 7 bases, J lost 8 bases, and 17 bases lay in between. This CDR3 region has 14 residues. The CDR3 DNA reads as TGTGCCAGCACTCCTACCAGACGATGGGAAAAACTGTTTTTT. The encoded protein is CASTPTRRWEKLFF. Full variable domain (outside the CDR3, taken from reference TRBV11-2 and TRBJ1-4): EAGVAQSPRYKIIEKRQSVAFWCNPISGHATLYWYQQILGQGPKLLIQFQNNGVVDDSQLPKDRFSAERLKGVDSTLKIQPAKLEDSAVYLCASTPTRRWEKLFFGSGTQLSVL.

In its sample, this clonotype was seen many times. The CDR3 region is CASSLVRGQDDYGYTF. CDR3 nucleotides: TGTGCCAGCAGCTTAGTGCGGGGACAGGACGACTATGGCTACACCTTC. This sequence joins TRBV7-2 and TRBJ1-2; 8 bases map to TRBD1. The CDR3 covers 16 residues. V lost 1 base and J lost 3; bases outside the gene matches: 7. Germline assignment: CDR1 SGHTA and CDR2 FQGNSA.

This clonotype was seen at least ten times. V is TRBV7-9 and J is TRBJ2-1, with 7 bases lining up with TRBD2. J was trimmed by 10 bases and V by 1 base; bases with no gene match: 4. The V gene's germline CDR1 is SEHNR and CDR2 FQNEAQ (reference sequence). The CDR3 totals 13 residues. CDR3 in DNA: TGTGCCAGCAGCTTAGGCGGGAGATACGAGCAGTTCTTC. Translation gives CASSLGGRYEQFF.

The chain is built from TRBV15 and TRBJ1-1; D gene unclear. The germline gives CDR1 LNHNV, CDR2 YYDKDF (reference sequence). Trimming took off 7 bases at V and 3 bases at J, with 6 bases between the two ends. This CDR3 region has 11 residues. The DNA for the CDR3 is TGTGCCACCAAGGACGACACTGAAGCTTTCTTT. The encoded protein is CATKDDTEAFF.

This clonotype appeared many times. This chain uses TRBV28 with TRBJ2-7; 7 bases align to TRBD2. CDR1 MDHEN and CDR2 SYDVKM come from the germline V gene. V gave up 8 bases and J gave up 5 bases; unmatched junction bases: 12. This CDR3 has 14 amino acids. The CDR3 DNA reads TGTGCCAGCCACGGGGGGACCGAGTACGACGAGCAGTACTTC. Translated, it gives CASHGGTEYDEQYF.

This clonotype was seen many times. The gene calls are TRBV2 and TRBJ1-4; no reliable D call. Germline V gene data show CDR1 as SNHLY and CDR2 as FYNNEI. V gave up 6 bases and J gave up 0 bases, with 8 bases separating them. The CDR3 runs to 14 residues. The CDR3 protein is CASRRDATNEKLFF. Here the CDR3 DNA reads TGTGCCAGCAGGAGGGATGCAACTAATGAAAAACTGTTTTTT.

At least ten counts were recorded for this clonotype. The rearrangement joins TRBV30 to TRBJ1-5; 7 bases align to TRBD1. The CDR3 has 13 amino acids. V lost 7 bases to trimming and J lost 5 bases; unmatched junction nucleotides: 8. Germline V lookup: CDR1 GTSNPN, CDR2 SVGIG (reference sequence). Written as DNA, the CDR3 is TGTGCCTTGTCGACAGGGATAGATCAGCCCCAGCATTTT. Its protein product is CALSTGIDQPQHF.

This clonotype was counted many times. The V gene is TRBV30, the J gene TRBJ2-1, with 10 bases lining up with TRBD2. This CDR3 spans 10 amino acids. Germline V gene data show CDR1 as GTSNPN and CDR2 as SVGIG (reference sequence). In DNA, the CDR3 is TGTGCTTCTGGACTAGCGGTTCAGTTCTTC. Its translation is CASGLAVQFF.

At least ten counts were recorded for this clonotype. The chain couples TRBV6-1 to TRBJ1-2; 9 nucleotides line up with TRBD1. Trimming at V came to 7 bases and at J to 7 bases, leaving 16 bases not matched to a gene. Germline V gene lookup returns CDR1 MNHNS and CDR2 SASEGT. The CDR3 length is 16 residues. The DNA of the CDR3 is TGTGCCAGCAAAGCCCGGGACAGGGTCGGTGTGGCTGGCTACACCTTC. This encodes CASKARDRVGVAGYTF.

This clonotype was recorded at least ten times. The chain employs TRBV28 and TRBJ1-6; 8 bases line up with TRBD1. In germline, CDR1 is MDHEN, CDR2 SYDVKM. CDR3 length equals 15 residues. The V and J ends lost 5 bases and 5 bases, in that order; junction bases with no gene match: 5. CDR3 nucleotide sequence: TGTGCCAGCAGTCCCCGACAGGGGAATAATTCACCCCTCCACTTT. This translates into CASSPRQGNNSPLHF.

This chain links TRBV14 with TRBJ2-7; 10 nucleotides agree with TRBD2. CDR1 SGHDN and CDR2 FVKESK come from the germline V gene. The CDR3 extends over 15 amino acids. V shed 4 bases and J 3 bases; nucleotides not matched to a gene: 6. The CDR3 sequence: CASSRGLANNYEQYF. The CDR3 nucleotides read TGTGCCAGCAGCCGGGGACTAGCGAACAACTACGAGCAGTACTTC.

The chain is built from TRBV5-4 and TRBJ1-2; D is perhaps TRBD1 (6 bases). Per the germline V gene, CDR1 is SGHNT and CDR2 is YYREEE (reference sequence). V was clipped by 2 bases and J by 6 bases, with 11 bases between them. CDR3 length: 13 amino acids. CDR3: CASSLGGVDGYTF. The CDR3 DNA reads as TGTGCCAGCAGCTTAGGGGGGGTCGATGGCTACACCTTC.

This clonotype was observed at least ten times. V and J are TRBV9 and TRBJ2-7, with D perhaps assigned TRBD1 or TRBD2 (5 bases each). Germline V gene lookup returns CDR1 SGDLS and CDR2 YYNGEE. Trimming removed 3 bases at V and 3 bases at J, with 7 bases between. The CDR3 has 12 amino acids. CDR3 nucleotides: TGTGCCAGCAGCGGGGACGGCTACGAGCAGTACTTC. It encodes CASSGDGYEQYF.

Worth noting for this clonotype: At one end, the junction sequence differs from germline, possibly due to a read error. The V call is TRBV29-1, the J call TRBJ2-5, with D unclear. Per the germline V gene, CDR1 is SQVTM and CDR2 is ANQGSEA. The CDR3 length is 13 residues. CDR3 region: CSVLGHSPETRYF. The CDR3 coding sequence is TGCAGCGTTCTCGGTCACAGCCCAGAGACCCGGTACTTC.